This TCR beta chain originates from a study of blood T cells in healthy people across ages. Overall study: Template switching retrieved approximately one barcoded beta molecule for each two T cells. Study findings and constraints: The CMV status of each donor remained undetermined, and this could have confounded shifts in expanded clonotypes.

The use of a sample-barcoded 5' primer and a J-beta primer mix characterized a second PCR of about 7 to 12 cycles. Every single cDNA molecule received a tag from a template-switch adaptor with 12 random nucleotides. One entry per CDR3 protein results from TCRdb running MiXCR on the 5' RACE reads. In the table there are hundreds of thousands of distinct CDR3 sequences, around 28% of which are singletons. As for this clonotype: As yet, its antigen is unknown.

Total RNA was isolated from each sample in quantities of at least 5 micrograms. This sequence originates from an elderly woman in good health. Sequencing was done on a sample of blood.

The CDR3 protein is CASSSGQGGKTQYF. The CDR3 bases are TGTGCCAGCAGCTCTGGACAGGGAGGAAAGACCCAGTACTTC. J is TRBJ2-5 and V is TRBV2; 8 bases align to TRBD1. The CDR3 runs 14 residues. V trimming: 6 bases; J trimming: 6 bases; junction bases outside the gene matches: 9. Looked up from germline, CDR1 is SNHLY and CDR2 is FYNNEI.